The 22 T cell receptor beta chains in this list originate from one sample, sequenced in a study of B cell selection in AIRE deficiency. Some clones are missing from TCRdb's copy, which holds only in-frame ones; the method was immunoSEQ multiplex PCR. The sample includes about 22,000 clones, around 90% of them seen just once. Regulatory T cells were sorted as CD4+CD25hiCD127low/negative. Sequencing was done on a sample of CD4+CD25+ Tregs sorted from PBMCs. These receptors originate from a human donor in good health.

This clone has just one count. This chain links TRBV6-1 with TRBJ2-3; no definite D call. V lost 3 bases and J lost 4, with 5 bases in between. The CDR3 sequence is 12 residues long. In germline, CDR1 is MNHNS, CDR2 SASEGT. CDR3 coding DNA: TGTGCCAGCAGTGAGGCCTCAGATACGCAGTATTTT. Amino acid sequence: CASSEASDTQYF.

The chain carries TRBV6-5 and TRBJ1-1; 8 bases map to TRBD1. The CDR3 runs 13 residues. Germline V gene sequence: CDR1 MNHEY, CDR2 SVGAGI. V lost 7 bases and J lost 6; bases outside the gene matches: 7. This CDR3 reads CASKGTGNAEAFF. In DNA, the CDR3 is TGTGCCAGCAAAGGGACAGGAAACGCTGAAGCTTTCTTT.

This clone was observed once. This sequence joins TRBV7-2 and TRBJ1-2; 10 bases are shared with TRBD1. After removal of 3 bases from V and 6 bases from J, the junction contained 4 bases not matched to a gene. CDR1 SGHTA and CDR2 FQGNSA come from the germline V gene. The CDR3 is made up of 14 amino acids. In DNA form, the CDR3 reads TGTGCCAGCAGCTTGGACAGGGGGGGCGATGGCTACACCTTC. This encodes CASSLDRGGDGYTF.

This clone was detected a few times. The gene calls are TRBV7-9 and TRBJ1-2; D is undetermined. Trimming removed 10 bases at V and 8 bases at J, with 5 bases between. Germline CDR1 is SEHNR and CDR2 is FQNEAQ (reference sequence). The CDR3 loop spans 8 amino acids. The CDR3 loop is CAIGGYTF. The CDR3 bases are TGTGCCATCGGAGGCTACACCTTC. The full variable domain, its missing parts supplied by reference TRBV7-9 and TRBJ1-2, is DTGVSQNPRHKITKRGQNVTFRCDPISEHNRLYWYRQTLGQGPEFLTYFQNEAQLEKSRLLSDRFSAERPKGSFSTLEIQRTEQGDSAMYLCAIGGYTFGSGTRLTVV.

This clone showed up just once. The chain couples TRBV5-1 to TRBJ2-7; 7 nucleotides agree with TRBD2. The CDR3 runs to 15 residues. J was trimmed by 2 bases and V by 0 bases; bases with no gene match: 5. Germline CDR1 reads SGHRS; CDR2 reads YFSETQ. The CDR3 loop reads CASSLGAGETYEQYF. CDR3 nucleotides: TGCGCCAGCAGCTTGGGGGCGGGAGAGACCTACGAGCAGTACTTC.

The chain is built from TRBV6-1 and TRBJ2-5; the match to TRBD2 covers 13 bases. The trim removed 6 bases at V and 11 bases at J, leaving 6 bases unmatched. This CDR3 contains 13 residues. Germline V gene data show CDR1 as MNHNS and CDR2 as SASEGT. CDR3 in amino acids: CASRTGTSGIQYF. Here the CDR3 DNA reads TGTGCCAGCAGGACCGGGACTAGCGGGATTCAGTACTTC.

The chain combines TRBV6-5 with TRBJ1-2, with no clear D. Germline V lookup: CDR1 MNHEY, CDR2 SVGAGI. V was trimmed by 9 bases and J by 4 bases, leaving 12 bases between them. The CDR3 consists of 12 residues. The CDR3 reads CASPPEVYGYTF. CDR3 nucleotides: TGTGCCAGTCCGCCAGAGGTCTATGGCTACACCTTC.

This clone was seen only once. This chain links TRBV2 with TRBJ1-6; a weak D match, TRBD1 (6 bases). In germline, CDR1 is SNHLY, CDR2 FYNNEI. The V end lost 6 bases, the J end lost 4 bases, and 16 bases lay between the germline ends. The CDR3 covers 16 residues. CDR3 sequence reads: CASREPRGVYNSPLHF. The CDR3 region has the DNA TGTGCCAGCAGGGAACCCAGGGGCGTTTATAATTCACCCCTCCACTTT.

The chain employs TRBV2 and TRBJ2-7, with 8 positions matching TRBD2. The CDR3 covers 17 residues. Germline V gene lookup returns CDR1 SNHLY and CDR2 FYNNEI. V lost 6 bases to trimming and J lost 3 bases; unmatched junction nucleotides: 16. Here the CDR3 reads CASRERRSGGIIYEQYF. CDR3 bases: TGTGCCAGCAGAGAACGGAGGAGCGGGGGTATCATCTACGAGCAGTACTTC.

The rearrangement uses TRBV4-2 and TRBJ1-2; possibly TRBD1 for D (6 bases). Between the trimmed V and J ends, which lost 1 base and 4 bases, there was a span of 7 bases. This CDR3 is built from 13 residues. CDR1 and CDR2 (germline): LGHNA, YNFKEQ. The CDR3 region is CASSQAGAYGYTF. In nucleotides, the CDR3 is TGTGCCAGCAGCCAAGCAGGGGCCTATGGCTACACCTTC.

This clone was observed once. The chain carries TRBV7-9 and TRBJ1-6; the D gene is possibly TRBD1 (5 bases). The CDR3 extends over 18 amino acids. Germline loops: CDR1 SEHNR, CDR2 FQNEAQ (reference sequence). V lost 6 bases to trimming and J lost 4 bases, with 22 bases between them. CDR3 bases: TGTGCCAGCAGAAGTGACAGTGGTGGCCGGGGTTATAATTCACCCCTCCACTTT. Translated, it gives CASRSDSGGRGYNSPLHF.

The CDR3 reads CASSILAGSQYF. CDR3 nucleotide sequence: TGTGCCAGCAGCATACTAGCGGGATCGCAGTATTTT. The chain joins TRBV7-2 to TRBJ2-3, with TRBD2 matching 10 bases. J lost 10 bases, V lost 5 bases, and 3 bases had no gene match. The CDR3 is 12 residues long. Germline-derived CDR1 and CDR2 are SGHTA and FQGNSA.

The rearrangement links TRBV28 to TRBJ1-1; D unclear. V lost 3 bases and J lost 6, with 8 bases in between. From germline, CDR1 is MDHEN and CDR2 SYDVKM. This CDR3 comprises 12 residues. The CDR3 region has the DNA TGTGCCAGCAGTTTCGTCCTATCTGAAGCTTTCTTT. Translation gives CASSFVLSEAFF.

The gene calls are TRBV7-4 and TRBJ2-2; 9 nucleotides align to TRBD2. Germline loops: CDR1 SGHVT, CDR2 SQSDAQ. The CDR3 is 16 amino acids. With 5 bases clipped from V and 4 bases from J, the junction kept 8 bases outside the gene matches. CDR3 sequence (DNA): TGTGCCAGCAGCCAGCCGGGCGGGAGGGTCACCGGGGAGCTGTTTTTT. It translates to CASSQPGGRVTGELFF.

In its sample, this clone was seen a few times. The gene calls are TRBV19 and TRBJ1-2; no definite D call. The CDR3 covers 11 residues. Trimming took off 3 bases at V and 8 bases at J, with 7 bases between the two ends. In germline, CDR1 is LNHDA, CDR2 SQIVND (reference sequence). The CDR3 bases are TGTGCCAGTAGTATTTCCGGGGGCTACACCTTC. This translates into CASSISGGYTF.

This clone was recorded once. This sequence joins TRBV7-9 and TRBJ1-1, with D unresolved. The CDR3 spans 13 residues. Germline loops: CDR1 SEHNR, CDR2 FQNEAQ (reference sequence). Trimming took 4 bases from V and 0 from J, leaving 6 bases between them. In DNA, the CDR3 is TGTGCCAGCAGCTCTATCTTGAACACTGAAGCTTTCTTT. Translated, it gives CASSSILNTEAFF. Based on the CDR3 plus reference TRBV7-9 and TRBJ1-1, the full variable domain is DTGVSQNPRHKITKRGQNVTFRCDPISEHNRLYWYRQTLGQGPEFLTYFQNEAQLEKSRLLSDRFSAERPKGSFSTLEIQRTEQGDSAMYLCASSSILNTEAFFGQGTRLTVV.

This sequence joins TRBV30 and TRBJ1-2; weak D call: TRBD1 (5 bases). Germline CDR1 GTSNPN, CDR2 SVGIG (reference sequence). This CDR3 is 13 amino acids long. V was trimmed by 3 bases and J by 6 bases, leaving 14 bases between them. CDR3 nucleotides: TGTGCCTGGAGAGCAACGAGGGGAAATGGCTACACCTTC. Its protein is CAWRATRGNGYTF.

As DNA, the CDR3 is TGTGCCAGCAGCCCCCGGTTAGGCGGGGACTACAATGAGCAGTTCTTC. Protein sequence: CASSPRLGGDYNEQFF. The chain has TRBV5-4 and TRBJ2-1; a weak D match, TRBD2 (6 bases). Trimming left V 4 bases short and J 3 bases short, with 17 bases between. This CDR3 contains 16 residues. CDR1 and CDR2 from the germline V gene are SGHNT and YYREEE (reference sequence).

The chain couples TRBV4-2 to TRBJ2-2; 13 positions agree with TRBD2. This CDR3 contains 18 residues. V was pared by 5 bases and J by 1 base, with 7 bases of the junction left unmatched. CDR1 is LGHNA and CDR2 is YNFKEQ in the germline V gene. CDR3 residues: CASSGWTSGGRNTGELFF. CDR3 bases: TGTGCCAGCAGCGGATGGACTAGCGGGGGCCGGAACACCGGGGAGCTGTTTTTT.

This sequence joins TRBV6-1 and TRBJ1-1; 7 nucleotides line up with TRBD1. V shed 10 bases and J 5 bases; nucleotides not matched to a gene: 13. The CDR3 is 14 residues long. The germline gives CDR1 MNHNS, CDR2 SASEGT. CDR3 residues: CATQGGSTGTEAFF. DNA for the CDR3: TGTGCCACCCAGGGGGGCAGTACGGGTACTGAAGCTTTCTTT.

The rearrangement links TRBV7-6 to TRBJ2-1, with D possibly TRBD2 on 6 matching bases. CDR3 length: 15 amino acids. Germline V CDR1 and CDR2: SGHVS, FNYEAQ. The ends were cut back, 5 bases at V and 0 bases at J, with 11 bases in the middle. The CDR3 sequence: CASSISGPSYNEQFF. The DNA of the CDR3 is TGTGCCAGCAGCATAAGCGGGCCCTCCTACAATGAGCAGTTCTTC.

The chain uses TRBV6-6 and TRBJ1-1; D ambiguous. The CDR3 extends over 13 amino acids. Germline lookup yields CDR1 MNHNY and CDR2 SVGAGI (reference sequence). V was shortened by 6 bases and J by 8 bases, with 16 bases between the two germline ends. CDR3 in DNA: TGTGCCAGCAGCCAGCGCGTGGGTTACGAAGCTTTCTTT. Protein: CASSQRVGYEAFF.